One sample yielded the 14 T cell receptor beta chains listed below, sequenced in a study of blood T cell repertoires in COVID-19. Repertoires were generated with immunoSEQ multiplex PCR, while TCRdb's copy carries only in-frame clones and drops some. The table lists about 140,000 clones, approximately 90% of them singletons, with around 2.9% in the top ten. The specimen sequenced was peripheral blood. These receptor sequences come from a man in his 60s with active or convalescent COVID-19.

This chain connects TRBV19 to TRBJ2-7; a possible D gene is TRBD1 (5 bases). Germline loops: CDR1 LNHDA, CDR2 SQIVND (reference sequence). The CDR3 is 14 amino acids. V lost 3 bases to trimming and J lost 1 base, with 10 bases between them. The CDR3 bases are TGTGCCAGTAGTATTATGACAGCGTCCTACGAGCAGTACTTC. Its protein is CASSIMTASYEQYF.

CDR3 residues: CASSLTPNTEAFF. CDR3 coding DNA: TGTGCCAGCAGTTTGACACCGAACACTGAAGCTTTCTTT. The genes are TRBV27 and TRBJ1-1; D is unresolved. This CDR3 has 13 residues. Trimming stripped 3 bases from V and 1 base from J, with 6 bases between. Germline CDR1 MNHEY, CDR2 SMNVEV (reference sequence).

The J gene is TRBJ2-1, the V gene TRBV6-5, with TRBD2 matching 8 bases. In germline, CDR1 is MNHEY, CDR2 SVGAGI. This CDR3 is built from 14 residues. Trimming removed 6 bases from V and 6 bases from J; junction bases left unmatched: 7. In DNA form, the CDR3 reads TGTGCCAGCAGAGATCGGGAGGGGTTCAATGAGCAGTTCTTC. Translated: CASRDREGFNEQFF.

This rearrangement joins TRBV18 to TRBJ1-6, with 7 positions matching TRBD1. V lost 3 bases and J lost 10; bases outside the gene matches: 9. CDR1 is KGHSH and CDR2 is LQKENI in the germline V gene. This CDR3 has 15 amino acids. The CDR3, as DNA: TGTGCCAGCTCACCGGAAGGAGGGGGCCGATCACCCCTCCACTTT. Encoded protein: CASSPEGGGRSPLHF.

This clone was picked up one time. The gene calls are TRBV11-2 and TRBJ2-7; no clear D gene. This CDR3 spans 14 amino acids. The V gene's germline CDR1 is SGHAT and CDR2 FQNNGV. Deletions cut 5 bases from V and 3 bases from J, with 14 bases between. The CDR3 reads CASSPPTAVYEQYF. As DNA, the CDR3 is TGTGCCAGCAGCCCCCCCACAGCCGTCTACGAGCAGTACTTC. Full variable domain (remainder filled in from reference TRBV11-2 and TRBJ2-7): EAGVAQSPRYKIIEKRQSVAFWCNPISGHATLYWYQQILGQGPKLLIQFQNNGVVDDSQLPKDRFSAERLKGVDSTLKIQPAKLEDSAVYLCASSPPTAVYEQYFGPGTRLTVT.

This chain links TRBV5-6 with TRBJ1-2; 7 bases align to TRBD1. This CDR3 comprises 16 residues. Germline CDR1 and CDR2: SGHDT and YYEEEE. V shed 4 bases and J 3 bases; nucleotides not matched to a gene: 12. The CDR3: CASSTLDRVVDYGYTF. The CDR3 nucleotides are TGTGCCAGCAGCACCCTAGACAGGGTGGTCGACTATGGCTACACCTTC.

J is TRBJ1-1 and V is TRBV7-8; no clear D. This CDR3 region has 15 residues. Trimming took 2 bases from V and 8 from J, leaving 18 bases between them. Per germline, CDR1 SGHVS and CDR2 FQNEAQ. CDR3 amino acids: CASSLPPGIAVEAFF. CDR3 bases: TGTGCCAGCAGCTTACCCCCGGGGATAGCGGTAGAAGCTTTCTTT.

The genes are TRBV7-8 and TRBJ2-1, with 12 bases identical to TRBD2. The V segment lost 2 bases and the J segment 5 bases; nucleotides outside the gene matches: 4. The CDR3 covers 16 residues. Germline V gene lookup returns CDR1 SGHVS and CDR2 FQNEAQ. CDR3 protein: CASSLWASGGDNEQFF. CDR3 DNA sequence: TGTGCCAGCAGCTTATGGGCTAGCGGGGGGGACAATGAGCAGTTCTTC.

This chain joins TRBV25-1 and TRBJ1-2, with D unresolved. Germline assignment: CDR1 MGHDK and CDR2 SYGVNS. The CDR3 is 12 residues long. V was shortened by 2 bases and J by 5 bases, with 6 bases between the two germline ends. CDR3 nucleotide sequence: TGTGCCAGCAGTGAAGGGGAGTATGGCTACACCTTC. Translation gives CASSEGEYGYTF.

The CDR3 is CASSPSGTFNTEAFF. The DNA for the CDR3 is TGTGCCAGCAGCCCCTCCGGGACATTCAACACTGAAGCTTTCTTT. This chain uses TRBV9 with TRBJ1-1; D may be TRBD1 (6 bases). This CDR3 region has 15 residues. Between the trimmed V and J ends, which lost 4 bases and 2 bases, there was a span of 15 bases. The germline V gene has CDR1 SGDLS and CDR2 YYNGEE.

This rearrangement joins TRBV9 to TRBJ2-7, with D possibly matching TRBD1 (6 bases). Trimming shortened V by 3 bases and J by 6 bases, and 22 bases separated the two germline ends. The CDR3 is 16 amino acids. Germline lookup yields CDR1 SGDLS and CDR2 YYNGEE. CDR3 amino acids: CASSASPRGHAGEQYF. CDR3 DNA sequence: TGTGCCAGCAGCGCCTCACCCCGGGGACACGCTGGCGAGCAGTACTTC.

V and J are TRBV7-6 and TRBJ2-1, with 9 nucleotides matching TRBD2. The germline V gene has CDR1 SGHVS and CDR2 FNYEAQ. V trimming: 4 bases; J trimming: 7 bases; junction bases outside the gene matches: 14. The CDR3 loop spans 17 amino acids. Here the CDR3 reads CASSSPSVRGGANEQFF. CDR3 DNA sequence: TGTGCCAGCAGCTCCCCCTCGGTGCGGGGGGGCGCTAATGAGCAGTTCTTC.

CDR3 in DNA: TGTGCCAGTGGATCGGACAGGTTAAACGAGCAGTACTTC. Translated: CASGSDRLNEQYF. The chain uses TRBV19 and TRBJ2-7; the match to TRBD1 covers 7 bases. The CDR3 consists of 13 residues. Trimming at V came to 8 bases and at J to 5 bases, leaving 9 bases not matched to a gene. The germline V gene encodes CDR1 LNHDA and CDR2 SQIVND (reference sequence).

The chain couples TRBV28 to TRBJ1-2, with 7 positions matching TRBD1. The CDR3 has 15 residues. Germline lookup yields CDR1 MDHEN and CDR2 SYDVKM. V lost 6 bases to trimming and J lost 1 base; unmatched junction nucleotides: 8. The DNA of the CDR3 is TGTGCCAGCAGGAGGGACAGCACCCTTAACTATGGCTACACCTTC. Protein sequence: CASRRDSTLNYGYTF.